This T cell receptor beta chain was sequenced for a study of cytomegalovirus exposure and HLA in healthy donors. With regard to this clone: The antigen remains undetermined.

General study points: Roughly 170 TCR beta chains were listed as cytomegalovirus-associated. CMV serostatus stood as the only immune exposure information on hand.

The germline V and J ends were trimmed by 2 bases and 6 bases, with 14 bases remaining between them. Germline-derived CDR1 and CDR2 are SGHRS and YFSETQ. There are 14 residues in the CDR3. PCR primers comprised 60 Vbeta and 13 Jbeta primers. Generated by immunoSEQ multiplex PCR, the TCRdb table keeps only in-frame clones and is missing some. The profile covers 99,000 or so clones, with around 80% appearing a single time and approximately 2.2% taken by the ten largest. J is TRBJ1-2 and V is TRBV5-1; D perhaps matches TRBD1 (6 bases). The receptor was derived from a man aged 25-40 years in good health and CMV-seronegative. Source material: PBMCs. CDR3 coding DNA: TGCGCCAGCAGCTTTACGGGGGGCCCCGATGGCTACACCTTC. Amino acids: CASSFTGGPDGYTF.